This is a list of T cell receptor beta chains from one sample in a study of T cells in Graves' hyperthyroidism and ophthalmopathy. TCRdb passed the multiplex PCR reads through MiXCR, listing each CDR3 protein once. The sample includes approximately 600,000 distinct CDR3 sequences, approximately 15% of them seen just once. The sequencing sample was made of blood. All receptors come from a woman under 30 with Graves' ophthalmopathy. Both conserved end residues are part of each CDR3. A D gene is named only where the DNA matches it firmly. Clone size is shown for a subset of rows, as once, few, many or a class of expanded clone.

>TRBJ1-4|.|.|TRBV20-1
CSPFDKRREKLFF
TGCAGTCCTTTCGACAAGAGACGCGAAAAACTGTTTTTT
>TRBJ1-1|.|many|TRBV28
CASSVRTHMNTEAFF
TGTGCCAGCTCCGTTAGGACGCACATGAACACTGAAGCTTTCTTT
>TRBJ2-5|.|.|TRBV11-2
CASSLTAGGETQYF
TGTGCCAGCAGCTTAACTGCAGGCGGAGAGACCCAGTACTTC
>TRBJ1-1|.|few|TRBV9
CASSVPGITEAFF
TGTGCCAGCAGCGTTCCGGGGATCACTGAAGCTTTCTTT
>TRBJ2-1|TRBD1|many|TRBV27
CASSPLVSVRGHQYNEQFF
TGTGCCAGCAGCCCTCTAGTTTCAGTAAGGGGGCACCAGTACAATGAGCAGTTCTTC
>TRBJ1-2|TRBD1|many|TRBV5-6
CASNRQGSGYTF
TGTGCCAGCAACCGACAGGGTTCCGGCTACACCTTC
>TRBJ2-7|.|many|TRBV5-5
CASSWGSTYEQYF
TGTGCCAGCAGCTGGGGATCTACCTACGAGCAGTACTTC
>TRBJ2-7|.|many|TRBV12-3/TRBV12-4
CASSFSRGGYEQYF
TGTGCCAGCAGTTTTTCGAGGGGCGGGTACGAGCAGTACTTC
>TRBJ2-7|TRBD1|many|TRBV6-6
CASSYSGPGQGPYEQYF
TGTGCCAGCAGTTACTCCGGTCCGGGACAGGGACCCTACGAGCAGTACTTC
>TRBJ2-7|TRBD1|.|TRBV7-9
CASSTETGRGEQYF
TGTGCCAGCAGCACAGAGACAGGGAGAGGCGAGCAGTACTTC
>TRBJ2-3|.|many|TRBV12-5
CASVKAGTDTQYF
TGTGCTAGTGTAAAGGCCGGCACAGATACGCAGTATTTT
>TRBJ2-1|TRBD2|many|TRBV3-1
CASSLLLAGGTANEQFF
TGTGCCAGCAGCCTATTACTAGCGGGAGGGACCGCCAATGAGCAGTTCTTC
>TRBJ1-6|.|.|TRBV20-1
CSATPLAATAPLHF
TGCAGTGCCACCCCGCTAGCCGCGACCGCCCCCCTCCACTTT
>TRBJ2-1|TRBD1|.|TRBV6-4
CASSAGTGGFHEQFF
TGTGCCAGCAGTGCCGGGACAGGGGGCTTCCATGAGCAGTTCTTC
>TRBJ2-1|TRBD2|many|TRBV9
CASSAPGLASSEQFF
TGTGCCAGCAGCGCCCCGGGACTAGCTAGCAGTGAGCAGTTCTTC
>TRBJ1-1|.|many|TRBV5-1
CASVGGNTEAFF
TGCGCCAGCGTTGGCGGGAACACTGAAGCTTTCTTT
>TRBJ2-1|.|few|TRBV6-1
CASSSGPMSSYNEQFF
TGTGCCAGCAGTAGCGGACCGATGAGCTCCTACAATGAGCAGTTCTTC
>TRBJ1-2|.|few|TRBV7-9
CASSSEVWVDYGYTF
TGTGCCAGCAGCTCAGAGGTGTGGGTGGACTATGGCTACACCTTC
>TRBJ1-2|.|many|TRBV6-2/TRBV6-3
CASSYATVYKDGYTF
TGTGCCAGCAGTTACGCCACAGTCTATAAGGATGGCTACACCTTC
>TRBJ2-5|.|.|TRBV12-5
CASGLINGQETQYF
TGTGCTAGTGGTTTGATAAATGGGCAGGAGACCCAGTACTTC
>TRBJ1-4|.|few|TRBV28
CASSSGEGNEKLFF
TGTGCCAGCAGTTCAGGGGAGGGGAATGAAAAACTGTTTTTT
>TRBJ1-5|TRBD1|.|TRBV12-3/TRBV12-4
CASSLRRGIYQPQHF
TGTGCCAGCAGTTTACGCAGGGGGATTTATCAGCCCCAGCATTTT
>TRBJ1-5|.|once|TRBV27
CASSLWAFGNQPQHF
TGTGCCAGCAGTTTATGGGCATTCGGCAATCAGCCCCAGCATTTT
>TRBJ2-7|TRBD2|many|TRBV28
CASSHGGTSGSYEQYF
TGTGCCAGCAGTCACGGAGGGACTAGCGGTTCCTACGAGCAGTACTTC
>TRBJ2-1|.|many|TRBV28
CASRTGLDEQFF
TGTGCCAGCAGGACGGGACTCGATGAGCAGTTCTTC
>TRBJ2-2|TRBD2|.|TRBV11-2
CASSSLTSGKAGELFF
TGTGCCAGCAGCTCCCTCACTAGCGGGAAGGCCGGGGAGCTGTTTTTT
>TRBJ1-6|.|many|TRBV28
CASSFWSPLHF
TGTGCCAGCAGTTTTTGGTCACCCCTCCACTTT
>TRBJ1-2|TRBD1|.|TRBV12-3/TRBV12-4
CASSWDRSFHYGYTF
TGTGCCAGCAGTTGGGACAGAAGCTTTCACTATGGCTACACCTTC
>TRBJ1-1|.|many|TRBV3-1
CASTLQPANTEAFF
TGTGCCAGCACCCTACAACCTGCGAACACTGAAGCTTTCTTT
>TRBJ1-1|TRBD1|many|TRBV30
CAWREQGAAFF
TGTGCCTGGAGAGAACAGGGGGCGGCTTTCTTT
>TRBJ2-5|.|many|TRBV7-9
CASSPPSGQETQYF
TGTGCCAGCAGCCCCCCCAGCGGACAAGAGACCCAGTACTTC
>TRBJ2-7|.|few|TRBV5-6
CASSLAPAGYEQYF
TGTGCCAGCAGCTTGGCTCCAGCTGGGTACGAGCAGTACTTC
>TRBJ1-2|.|.|TRBV2
CASSDRKTDIYTF
TGTGCCAGCAGTGACAGAAAAACAGATATCTACACCTTC